The sequence of this TCR beta chain was determined in a study of cytomegalovirus exposure and HLA in healthy donors. Study outcomes and limitations: Rare TCR sequences predominated, though certain public TCRs were found in many donors. Some TCR beta chains (around 160 of them) were listed as cytomegalovirus-associated. That first-cohort TCR clusters tended to co-occur in the roughly 110 validation repertoires was found in a later analysis.

The donors were members of the validation cohort comprising over 100 subjects, separate from the approximately 630-subject first cohort. Here immunoSEQ multiplex PCR was the method, and the copy in TCRdb shows in-frame clones only, minus some. The sample records some 210,000 clones, around nine tenths being singletons. To note about this clone: Its specificity is unknown.

The germline V and J ends were trimmed by 1 base and 4 bases, with 8 bases remaining between them. The CDR3 contains 14 residues. The germline V gene has CDR1 SNHLY and CDR2 FYNNEI. This rearrangement joins TRBV2 to TRBJ1-5; tentatively, D is TRBD1 (5 bases). Sequences were obtained from PBMCs. The TCR sequence derives from a woman aged 18-29 years in good health and CMV-seropositive. CDR3 DNA sequence: TGTGCCAGCAGTGAAGACAGGAATAATCAGCCCCAGCATTTT. Translated: CASSEDRNNQPQHF.